Described below is a single T cell receptor beta chain sequence and its context. The record originates from a study of CD8 T cells in Susac syndrome. Trimming at V came to 0 bases and at J to 2 bases, leaving 5 bases not matched to a gene. CDR1 is DFQATT and CDR2 is SNEGSKA in the germline V gene (reference sequence). CDR3 size: 15 residues. Random hexamers were used to reverse transcribe an amount of roughly 0.45 to 1 ug RNA. Using its own MiXCR run on the immunoSEQ multiplex PCR reads, TCRdb lists one record per CDR3 protein. The profile shows about 300,000 distinct CDR3 sequences, over 75% of them singletons.

Sequencing was done on a sample of CD8+ T cells from PBMCs. The receptor comes from a human donor with multiple sclerosis. The rearrangement joins TRBV20-1 to TRBJ2-7, with TRBD2 identical over 9 bases. CDR3 coding DNA: TGCAGTGCTAGAGATTTGACTAGCGGAACCTACGAGCAGTACTTC. Translated: CSARDLTSGTYEQYF.